This paragraph reports one T cell receptor (beta chain). Primers for the PCR totalled 60 Vbeta and 13 Jbeta. Generated by immunoSEQ multiplex PCR, the TCRdb table keeps only in-frame clones and is missing some. This sample contains 50,000 to 70,000 clones. This specimen comes from a study of cytomegalovirus exposure and HLA in healthy donors. CDR1 GTSNPN and CDR2 SVGIG come from the germline V gene (reference sequence). This CDR3 is 13 amino acids long. Trimming removed 5 bases from V and 2 bases from J; junction bases left unmatched: 6. This sequence joins TRBV30 and TRBJ2-7; 7 bases fit TRBD2. The material sequenced was PBMCs. The receptor comes from a male donor in good health and CMV-seronegative. The CDR3 DNA follows: TGTGCCTGGGTGCGGGGGTGCGCCTACGAGCAGTACTTC. This sequence encodes CAWVRGCAYEQYF.